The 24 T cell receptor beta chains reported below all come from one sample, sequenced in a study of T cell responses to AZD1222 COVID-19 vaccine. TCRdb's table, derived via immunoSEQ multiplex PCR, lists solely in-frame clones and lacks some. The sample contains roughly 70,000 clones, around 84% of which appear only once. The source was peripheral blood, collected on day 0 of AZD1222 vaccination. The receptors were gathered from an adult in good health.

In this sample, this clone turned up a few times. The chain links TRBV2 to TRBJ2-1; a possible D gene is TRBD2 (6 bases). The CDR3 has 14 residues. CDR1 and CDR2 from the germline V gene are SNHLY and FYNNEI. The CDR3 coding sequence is TGTGCAGACCGGCGGGATTTATCCTACAATGAGCAGTTCTTC. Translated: CADRRDLSYNEQFF. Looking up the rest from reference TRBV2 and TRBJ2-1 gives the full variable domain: EPEVTQTPSHQVTQMGQEVILRCVPISNHLYFYWYRQILGQKVEFLVSFYNNEISEKSEIFDDQFSVERPDGSNFTLKIRSTKLEDSAMYFCADRRDLSYNEQFFGPGTRLTVL.

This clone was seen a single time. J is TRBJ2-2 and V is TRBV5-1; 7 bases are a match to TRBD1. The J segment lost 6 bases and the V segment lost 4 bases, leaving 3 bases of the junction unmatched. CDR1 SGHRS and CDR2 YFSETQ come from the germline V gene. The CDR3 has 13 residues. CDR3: CASSAGQAGELFF. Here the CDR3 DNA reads TGCGCCAGCAGCGCTGGACAGGCCGGGGAGCTGTTTTTT.

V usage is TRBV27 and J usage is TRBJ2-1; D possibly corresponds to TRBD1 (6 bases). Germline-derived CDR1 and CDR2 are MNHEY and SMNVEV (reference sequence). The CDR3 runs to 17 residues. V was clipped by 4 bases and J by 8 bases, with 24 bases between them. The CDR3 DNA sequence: TGTGCCAGCAGTTCACTGACAGGTATTGGGAAATCGGATGAGCAGTTCTTC. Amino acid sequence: CASSSLTGIGKSDEQFF.

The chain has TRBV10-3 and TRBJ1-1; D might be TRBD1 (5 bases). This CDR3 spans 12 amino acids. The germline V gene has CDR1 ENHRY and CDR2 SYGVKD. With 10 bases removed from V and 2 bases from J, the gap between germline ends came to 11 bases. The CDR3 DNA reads TGTGCCACCGGGACGGCCAACACTGAAGCTTTCTTT. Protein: CATGTANTEAFF.

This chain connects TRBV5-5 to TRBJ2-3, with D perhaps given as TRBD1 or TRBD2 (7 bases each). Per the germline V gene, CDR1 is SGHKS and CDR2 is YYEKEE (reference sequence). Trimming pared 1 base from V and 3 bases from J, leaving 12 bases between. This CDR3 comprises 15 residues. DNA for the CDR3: TGTGCCAGCAGCTTGTACCAGGGGGGGACAGATACGCAGTATTTT. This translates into CASSLYQGGTDTQYF.

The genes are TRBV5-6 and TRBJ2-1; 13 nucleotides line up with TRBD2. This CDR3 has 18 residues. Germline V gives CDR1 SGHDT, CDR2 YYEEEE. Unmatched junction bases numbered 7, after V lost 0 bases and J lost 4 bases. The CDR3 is CASSLVTSGGAGYNEQFF. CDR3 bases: TGTGCCAGCAGCTTGGTTACTAGCGGGGGGGCCGGGTACAATGAGCAGTTCTTC.

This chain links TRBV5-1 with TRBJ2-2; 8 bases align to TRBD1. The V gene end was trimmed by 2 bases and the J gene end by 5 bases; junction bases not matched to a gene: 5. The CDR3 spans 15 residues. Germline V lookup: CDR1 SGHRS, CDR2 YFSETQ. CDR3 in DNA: TGCGCCAGCAGCTTCGGACAGGGAATGACCGGGGAGCTGTTTTTT. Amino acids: CASSFGQGMTGELFF.

The CDR3 here is CASSPPGTTGYGYTF. The CDR3, as DNA: TGTGCCAGCTCACCACCGGGGACGACAGGCTATGGCTACACCTTC. The chain joins TRBV18 to TRBJ1-2; tentative D call: TRBD1 (6 bases). Germline V gene sequence: CDR1 KGHSH, CDR2 LQKENI. This CDR3 region has 15 residues. V was cut by 0 bases and J by 4 bases, with 12 bases left in between.

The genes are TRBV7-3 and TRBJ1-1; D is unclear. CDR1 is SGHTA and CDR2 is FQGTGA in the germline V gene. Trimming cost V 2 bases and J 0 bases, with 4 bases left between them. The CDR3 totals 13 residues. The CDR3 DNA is TGTGCCAGCAGCTTATGGATGAACACTGAAGCTTTCTTT. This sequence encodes CASSLWMNTEAFF.

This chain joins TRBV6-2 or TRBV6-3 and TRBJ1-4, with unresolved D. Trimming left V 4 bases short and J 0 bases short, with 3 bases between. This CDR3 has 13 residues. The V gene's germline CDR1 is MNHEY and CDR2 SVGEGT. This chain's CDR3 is CASSSATNEKLFF. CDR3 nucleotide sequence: TGTGCCAGCAGTTCAGCAACTAATGAAAAACTGTTTTTT.

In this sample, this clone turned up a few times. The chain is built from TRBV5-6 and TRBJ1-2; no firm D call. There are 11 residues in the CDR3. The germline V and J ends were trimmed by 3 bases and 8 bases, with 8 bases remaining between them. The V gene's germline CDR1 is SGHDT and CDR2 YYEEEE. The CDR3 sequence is CASSWQRGYTF. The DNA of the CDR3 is TGTGCCAGCAGCTGGCAGCGAGGCTACACCTTC.

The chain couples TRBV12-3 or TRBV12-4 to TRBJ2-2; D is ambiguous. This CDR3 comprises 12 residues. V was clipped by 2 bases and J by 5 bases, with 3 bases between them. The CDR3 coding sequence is TGTGCCAGCAGTTTATTTACCGGGGAGCTGTTTTTT. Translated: CASSLFTGELFF.

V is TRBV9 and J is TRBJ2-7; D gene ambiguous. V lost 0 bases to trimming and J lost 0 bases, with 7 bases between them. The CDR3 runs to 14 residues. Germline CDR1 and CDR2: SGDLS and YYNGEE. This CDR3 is CASSVDVNSYEQYF. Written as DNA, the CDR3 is TGTGCCAGCAGCGTAGACGTCAACTCCTACGAGCAGTACTTC.

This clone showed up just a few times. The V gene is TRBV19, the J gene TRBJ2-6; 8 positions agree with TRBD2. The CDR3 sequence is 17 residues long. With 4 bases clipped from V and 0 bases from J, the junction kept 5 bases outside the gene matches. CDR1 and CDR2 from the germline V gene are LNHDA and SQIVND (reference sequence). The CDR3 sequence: CASSTGRDPSGANVLTF. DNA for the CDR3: TGTGCCAGTAGTACCGGGAGGGATCCCTCTGGGGCCAACGTCCTGACTTTC.

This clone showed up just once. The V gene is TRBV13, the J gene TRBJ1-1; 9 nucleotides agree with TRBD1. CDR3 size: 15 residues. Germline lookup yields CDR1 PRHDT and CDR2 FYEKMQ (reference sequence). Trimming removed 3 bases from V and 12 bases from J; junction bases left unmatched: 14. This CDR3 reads CASSLGLPGQGRSFF. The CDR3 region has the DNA TGTGCCAGCAGCTTGGGTTTACCGGGACAGGGCCGATCTTTCTTT. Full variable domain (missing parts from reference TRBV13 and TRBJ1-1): AAGVIQSPRHLIKEKRETATLKCYPIPRHDTVYWYQQGPGQDPQFLISFYEKMQSDKGSIPDRFSAQQFSDYHSELNMSSLELGDSALYFCASSLGLPGQGRSFFGQGTRLTVV.

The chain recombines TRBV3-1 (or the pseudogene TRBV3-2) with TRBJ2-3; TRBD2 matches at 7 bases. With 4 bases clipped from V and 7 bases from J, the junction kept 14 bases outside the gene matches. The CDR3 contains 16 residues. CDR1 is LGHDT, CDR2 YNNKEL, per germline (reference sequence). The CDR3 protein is CASSLTTLAGDNTQYF. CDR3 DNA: TGTGCCAGCAGCCTGACGACTCTGGCGGGAGATAATACGCAGTATTTT.

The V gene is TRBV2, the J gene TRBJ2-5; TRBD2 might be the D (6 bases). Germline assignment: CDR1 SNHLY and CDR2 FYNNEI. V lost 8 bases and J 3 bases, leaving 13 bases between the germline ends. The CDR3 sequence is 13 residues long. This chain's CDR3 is CASGRDFEETQYF. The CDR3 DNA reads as TGTGCCAGCGGAAGGGACTTCGAAGAGACCCAGTACTTC.

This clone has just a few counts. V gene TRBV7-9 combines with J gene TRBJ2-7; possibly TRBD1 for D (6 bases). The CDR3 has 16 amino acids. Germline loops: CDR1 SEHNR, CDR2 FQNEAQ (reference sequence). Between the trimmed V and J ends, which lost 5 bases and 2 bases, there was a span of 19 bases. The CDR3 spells CASSGLRGTTAYEQYF. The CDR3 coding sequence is TGTGCCAGCAGCGGGCTCAGGGGTACTACGGCCTACGAGCAGTACTTC. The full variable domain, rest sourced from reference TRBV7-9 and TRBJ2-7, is DTGVSQNPRHKITKRGQNVTFRCDPISEHNRLYWYRQTLGQGPEFLTYFQNEAQLEKSRLLSDRFSAERPKGSFSTLEIQRTEQGDSAMYLCASSGLRGTTAYEQYFGPGTRLTVT.

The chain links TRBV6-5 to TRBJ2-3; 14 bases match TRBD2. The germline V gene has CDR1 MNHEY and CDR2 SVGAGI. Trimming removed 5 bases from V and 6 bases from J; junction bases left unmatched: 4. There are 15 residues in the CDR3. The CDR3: CASSQGLAGVDTQYF. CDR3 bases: TGTGCCAGCAGTCAGGGACTAGCGGGAGTGGATACGCAGTATTTT.

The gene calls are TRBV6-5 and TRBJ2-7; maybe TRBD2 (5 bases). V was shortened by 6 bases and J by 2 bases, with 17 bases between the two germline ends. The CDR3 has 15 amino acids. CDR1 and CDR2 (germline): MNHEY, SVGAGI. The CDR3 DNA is TGTGCCAGCAGAACCAGAGTAAGCGGAACCTACGAGCAGTACTTC. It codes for CASRTRVSGTYEQYF.

The CDR3 spells CASRAGLKDGELFF. The CDR3 nucleotides are TGTGCCAGCAGGGCAGGTCTGAAGGACGGGGAGCTGTTTTTT. V gene TRBV6-5 combines with J gene TRBJ2-2; D is unclear. Germline CDR1 MNHEY, CDR2 SVGAGI. Trimming removed 6 bases at V and 7 bases at J, with 15 bases between. This CDR3 region has 14 residues.

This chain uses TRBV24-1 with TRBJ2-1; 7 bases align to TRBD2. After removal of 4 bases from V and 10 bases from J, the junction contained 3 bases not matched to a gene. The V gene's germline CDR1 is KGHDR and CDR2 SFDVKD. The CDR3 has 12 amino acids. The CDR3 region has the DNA TGTGCCACCAGTGACCCGGGACTAGAGCAGTTCTTC. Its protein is CATSDPGLEQFF.

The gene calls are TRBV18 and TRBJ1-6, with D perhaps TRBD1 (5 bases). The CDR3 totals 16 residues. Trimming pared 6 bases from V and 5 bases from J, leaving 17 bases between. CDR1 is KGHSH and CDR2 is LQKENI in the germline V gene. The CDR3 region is CASSLTEGRDNSPLHF. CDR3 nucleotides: TGTGCCAGCTCCCTGACCGAGGGACGGGATAATTCACCCCTCCACTTT.

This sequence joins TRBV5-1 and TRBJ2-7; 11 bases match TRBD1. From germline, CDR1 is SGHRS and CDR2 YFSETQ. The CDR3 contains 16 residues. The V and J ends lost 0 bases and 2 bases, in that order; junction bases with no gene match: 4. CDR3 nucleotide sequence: TGCGCCAGCAGCTTGGGCGGGACAGGGGGGACCTACGAGCAGTACTTC. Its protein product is CASSLGGTGGTYEQYF.